This entry is about one T cell receptor beta chain. Sequencing was performed with immunoSEQ multiplex PCR; in TCRdb, only in-frame clones are kept and a portion is missing. Here the sample spans about 220,000 clones, 80% to 90% being singletons. The data belong to a study of blood T cell repertoires in COVID-19. The TCR originated in a woman aged 40 to 50 with acute COVID-19. Specimen: PBMCs or T cells enriched from blood (not recorded which).

As DNA, the CDR3 is TGTGCCAGCAGAGGGACAGGGAACACTGAAGCTTTCTTT. Its protein product is CASRGTGNTEAFF. The chain recombines TRBV27 with TRBJ1-1, with 8 bases that match TRBD1. Per germline, CDR1 MNHEY and CDR2 SMNVEV (reference sequence). This CDR3 region has 13 residues. V shed 6 bases, J shed 1 base, and the junction held 1 base outside the gene matches.